A selection of T cell receptor beta chains follows, all from one sample in a study of T-cell memory formation after mild COVID-19. TCRdb re-analysed the 5' RACE reads in MiXCR, keeping a single row per CDR3 protein. The sample lists hundreds of thousands of distinct CDR3 sequences; about 23% were seen once. Input material: PBMCs or a T cell subset sorted from them (not recorded which). These receptors came from an adult woman who had mild COVID-19 (a few samples of this study predate the infection). Cell type and time point are not known. Both conserved end residues are part of each CDR3. The D gene is left open where the match is weak. Not all rows give a size; the values are once, few, many and, for expanded clones, a class.

>few|TRBV7-2|TRBJ2-3|TRBD2
TGTGCCAGCAGCTTTCGACTAGCCCCAGATACGCAGTATTTT
CASSFRLAPDTQYF
>NA|TRBV7-9|TRBJ2-7|NA
TGTGCCAGCAGCTTAGCAATCGGGGTCCCTCCCTACGAGCAGTACTTC
CASSLAIGVPPYEQYF
>NA|TRBV15|TRBJ1-2|NA
TGTGCCACCAGCAGAGATGGGTCGGCATTACCTTACTATGGCTACACCTTC
CATSRDGSALPYYGYTF
>NA|TRBV24-1|TRBJ2-1|TRBD2
TGTGCCACCAGTGACCGGACTAGCGGTACCTACAATGAGCAGTTCTTC
CATSDRTSGTYNEQFF
>NA|TRBV7-9|TRBJ2-7|NA
TGTGCCAGCAGCTTAGCTCCCCTAGGGGCAGGTTACGAGCAGTACTTC
CASSLAPLGAGYEQYF
>many|TRBV7-9|TRBJ2-3|TRBD1
TGTGCCAGCAGCCACGGGACAGGGAGGTCCACAGATACGCAGTATTTT
CASSHGTGRSTDTQYF
>NA|TRBV12-3/TRBV12-4|TRBJ2-3|NA
TGTGCCAGCAGTTTACTGGCCAGGGCAGATACGCAGTATTTT
CASSLLARADTQYF
>few|TRBV24-1|TRBJ2-1|NA
TGTGCCACCAGAGAGGGAGGTCGCGATGAGCAGTTCTTC
CATREGGRDEQFF
>NA|TRBV6-1|TRBJ1-5|NA
TGTGCCAGCAGTGACAGGGCGCGCAATCAGCCCCAGCATTTT
CASSDRARNQPQHF
>NA|TRBV20-1|TRBJ2-5|NA
TGCAGTGCTAGAGATTTGGGTTCGGCAGGTGGGGAGACCCAGTACTTC
CSARDLGSAGGETQYF
>NA|TRBV29-1|TRBJ2-2|TRBD1
TGCAGCGTTGGGGACAGGGGCTACGGGGAGCTGTTTTTT
CSVGDRGYGELFF
>NA|TRBV27|TRBJ1-5|NA
TGTGCCAGCAGGTTATACGCAGGGGCGAGCAATCAGCCCCAGCATTTT
CASRLYAGASNQPQHF
>few|TRBV15|TRBJ2-2|NA
TGTGCCACCAGCGCACGTTGGACAGAGGAGAACACCGGGGAGCTGTTTTTT
CATSARWTEENTGELFF
>few|TRBV29-1|TRBJ2-1|TRBD1
TGCAGCGTTCCCCGGGACAGCTCCTACAATGAGCAGTTCTTC
CSVPRDSSYNEQFF
>few|TRBV4-3|TRBJ2-7|TRBD2
TGCGCCAGCAGCCAAACAGGACTAGCGGACTACGAGCAGTACTTC
CASSQTGLADYEQYF
>few|TRBV7-9|TRBJ2-1|TRBD2
TGTGCCAGCAGCTCCAACCAGGCTAGCGGTAGGCTTTATGAGCAGTTCTTC
CASSSNQASGRLYEQFF
>NA|TRBV7-6|TRBJ2-7|TRBD1
TGTGCCAGCAGCTCCGGCCCGGGACAGGGATCCTACGAGCAGTACTTC
CASSSGPGQGSYEQYF
>few|TRBV6-1|TRBJ2-5|NA
TGTGCCAGCAGCGGGACTCCCCGAGAGACCCAGTACTTC
CASSGTPRETQYF
>NA|TRBV7-3|TRBJ2-7|NA
TGTGCCAGCAGCGAAGGACCGGGCTCCTACGAGCAGTACTTC
CASSEGPGSYEQYF
>NA|TRBV20-1|TRBJ2-5|TRBD2
TGCAGTGCTTCAACTAGCGGGGGTGCTCGCGAGACCCAGTACTTC
CSASTSGGARETQYF
>NA|TRBV20-1|TRBJ2-5|NA
TGCAGTGTTGCTAGAATAAGGCAGGACCAAGAGACCCAGTACTTC
CSVARIRQDQETQYF
>NA|TRBV27|TRBJ1-2|NA
TGTGCCAGCAGTTACGGGGCCCTCGATGGCTACACCTTC
CASSYGALDGYTF
>NA|TRBV24-1|TRBJ1-1|NA
TGTGCCACCAGTGCCACGTACGGCAGGGAAGCTTTCTTT
CATSATYGREAFF
>few|TRBV7-9|TRBJ2-5|NA
TGTGCCAGCAGCCCGCTGGAGTTCGGGGAGAGAGAGACCCAGTACTTC
CASSPLEFGERETQYF
>NA|TRBV6-2/TRBV6-3|TRBJ2-7|NA
TGTGCCAGCAGTCCCGGGGCTACCTACGAGCAGTACTTC
CASSPGATYEQYF
>NA|TRBV30|TRBJ1-2|NA
TGTGCCTGGACCCCCTTCGAGGGTGGAGGCTACACCTTC
CAWTPFEGGGYTF
>NA|TRBV28|TRBJ2-2|TRBD2
TGTGCCAGCAGTCCTCCGGGACTAGCGGCTGAAAACGGGGAGCTGTTTTTT
CASSPPGLAAENGELFF